Presented here are 14 T cell receptor beta chains from one specimen sequenced in a study of T cell responses to AZD1222 COVID-19 vaccine. Clones were sequenced by immunoSEQ multiplex PCR, and TCRdb holds only the in-frame ones, with some missing. The sample lists around 150,000 clones; 90% were seen once. Sequenced material: peripheral blood, taken on day 0 of AZD1222 vaccination. All receptors derive from an adult in good health.

The chain is built from TRBV2 and TRBJ1-1; D unresolved. Germline values: CDR1 SNHLY, CDR2 FYNNEI. The CDR3 length is 16 residues. V was pared by 4 bases and J by 0 bases, with 15 bases between. CDR3: CASSAGYEIVNTEAFF. As DNA, the CDR3 is TGTGCCAGCAGTGCGGGTTACGAAATTGTGAACACTGAAGCTTTCTTT.

The V call is TRBV7-8, the J call TRBJ1-4; 9 bases agree with TRBD1. V trimming: 3 bases; J trimming: 8 bases; junction bases outside the gene matches: 7. This CDR3 is 15 amino acids long. Looked up from germline, CDR1 is SGHVS and CDR2 is FQNEAQ. CDR3 bases: TGTGCCAGCAGCTTCGAACAGGGGGCGGACGAAAAACTGTTTTTT. Amino acids: CASSFEQGADEKLFF. Full variable domain (remainder filled in from reference TRBV7-8 and TRBJ1-4): GAGVSQSPRYKVAKRGQDVALRCDPISGHVSLFWYQQALGQGPEFLTYFQNEAQLDKSGLPSDRFFAERPEGSVSTLKIQRTQQEDSAVYLCASSFEQGADEKLFFGSGTQLSVL.

The chain recombines TRBV24-1 with TRBJ1-2; a weak D match, TRBD1 (5 bases). CDR1 and CDR2 from the germline V gene are KGHDR and SFDVKD. This CDR3 region has 13 residues. With 2 bases removed from V and 7 bases from J, the gap between germline ends came to 10 bases. The CDR3 spells CATSDSVRGGYTF. As DNA, the CDR3 is TGTGCCACCAGTGATTCTGTGAGGGGTGGCTACACCTTC.

The chain couples TRBV9 to TRBJ2-3; TRBD1 aligns across 8 bases. Per the germline V gene, CDR1 is SGDLS and CDR2 is YYNGEE. The V gene end was trimmed by 5 bases and the J gene end by 2 bases; junction bases not matched to a gene: 7. This CDR3 has 15 amino acids. The CDR3 is CASRGQGANTDTQYF. As DNA, the CDR3 is TGTGCCAGCAGAGGTCAGGGGGCAAACACAGATACGCAGTATTTT. The whole variable domain, filled in from reference TRBV9 and TRBJ2-3, reads DSGVTQTPKHLITATGQRVTLRCSPRSGDLSVYWYQQSLDQGLQFLIQYYNGEERAKGNILERFSAQQFPDLHSELNLSSLELGDSALYFCASRGQGANTDTQYFGPGTRLTVL.

The DNA for the CDR3 is TGCGCCAGCAGCCCACATCGGACAGGAAGGAACACTGAAGCTTTCTTT. Amino acid sequence: CASSPHRTGRNTEAFF. V usage is TRBV4-3 and J usage is TRBJ1-1, with 7 bases lining up with TRBD1. Trimming removed 4 bases from V and 1 base from J; junction bases left unmatched: 9. Per the germline V gene, CDR1 is LGHNA and CDR2 is YSLEER. CDR3 size: 16 residues.

This clone appeared a single time. The rearrangement links TRBV5-5 to TRBJ2-2; 8 positions agree with TRBD2. Germline V gives CDR1 SGHKS, CDR2 YYEKEE (reference sequence). The CDR3 extends over 16 amino acids. With 6 bases clipped from V and 7 bases from J, the junction kept 14 bases outside the gene matches. The CDR3 DNA reads TGTGCCAGCACACAGGCCGTCGGGAGGGCCATCGGGGAGCTGTTTTTT. Its translation is CASTQAVGRAIGELFF.

The chain couples TRBV11-3 to TRBJ2-7, with 11 bases that match TRBD1. Germline V gene sequence: CDR1 SGHNT, CDR2 YENEEA. The CDR3 loop spans 16 amino acids. V shed 3 bases and J 4 bases; nucleotides not matched to a gene: 8. The CDR3 loop reads CASSFSGTGGWYEQYF. The CDR3 DNA sequence: TGTGCCAGCAGCTTCTCCGGGACAGGGGGGTGGTACGAGCAGTACTTC.

This clone was seen a handful of times. The chain combines TRBV9 with TRBJ2-7; TRBD2 agrees at 8 bases. Per germline, CDR1 SGDLS and CDR2 YYNGEE. The CDR3 loop spans 14 amino acids. V gave up 5 bases and J gave up 3 bases; unmatched junction bases: 7. This CDR3 is CASSATLAGYEQYF. The CDR3 coding sequence is TGTGCCAGCAGTGCAACCCTAGCGGGCTACGAGCAGTACTTC.

The chain has TRBV7-6 and TRBJ2-5; 10 nucleotides match TRBD2. The germline CDR1 and CDR2 sequences are SGHVS and FNYEAQ. V trimming: 1 base; J trimming: 2 bases; junction bases outside the gene matches: 4. This CDR3 is 16 amino acids long. The CDR3 sequence: CASSLGAAGGQETQYF. CDR3 nucleotides: TGTGCCAGCAGCTTAGGTGCAGCGGGGGGGCAAGAGACCCAGTACTTC. The variable domain in full, with the rest retrieved from reference TRBV7-6 and TRBJ2-5, is GAGVSQSPRYKVTKRGQDVALRCDPISGHVSLYWYRQALGQGPEFLTYFNYEAQQDKSGLPNDRFSAERPEGSISTLTIQRTEQRDSAMYRCASSLGAAGGQETQYFGPGTRLLVL.

The CDR3 is CAWQSEAGYGYTF. CDR3 sequence (DNA): TGTGCCTGGCAGTCAGAAGCCGGCTATGGCTACACCTTC. V usage is TRBV30 and J usage is TRBJ1-2; D gene ambiguous. This CDR3 contains 13 residues. V lost 5 bases and J 4 bases, leaving 14 bases between the germline ends. The germline V gene has CDR1 GTSNPN and CDR2 SVGIG (reference sequence).

V and J are TRBV18 and TRBJ2-5, with TRBD2 as a possible D gene (7 bases). Germline V lookup: CDR1 KGHSH, CDR2 LQKENI. This CDR3 is 17 amino acids long. Trimming stripped 3 bases from V and 1 base from J, with 18 bases between. CDR3 sequence reads: CASSPLGGGSFQETQYF. CDR3 DNA: TGTGCCAGCTCACCCCTCGGGGGCGGGAGCTTCCAAGAGACCCAGTACTTC. The full variable domain, rest sourced from reference TRBV18 and TRBJ2-5, is NAGVMQNPRHLVRRRGQEARLRCSPMKGHSHVYWYRQLPEEGLKFMVYLQKENIIDESGMPKERFSAEFPKEGPSILRIQQVVRGDSAAYFCASSPLGGGSFQETQYFGPGTRLLVL.

The chain combines TRBV7-2 with TRBJ2-2; 11 bases map to TRBD2. There are 16 residues in the CDR3. V dropped 1 base and J dropped 6; count of bases not matched to a gene: 4. Germline lookup yields CDR1 SGHTA and CDR2 FQGNSA. CDR3 protein: CASSLVTSGRSGELFF. For the CDR3, the DNA is TGTGCCAGCAGCTTAGTAACTAGCGGGAGATCCGGGGAGCTGTTTTTT.

The chain has TRBV11-2 and TRBJ2-1; D unclear. The V and J ends lost 3 bases and 5 bases respectively, with 8 bases between them. The CDR3 spans 13 residues. The germline CDR1 and CDR2 sequences are SGHAT and FQNNGV. The CDR3 DNA follows: TGTGCCAGCAGCTTTTCGGAGAACAATGAGCAGTTCTTC. Its translation: CASSFSENNEQFF.

The chain is built from TRBV5-1 and TRBJ2-7, with D unresolved. This CDR3 has 16 amino acids. The germline V and J ends were trimmed by 1 base and 1 base, with 15 bases remaining between them. Germline V CDR1 and CDR2: SGHRS, YFSETQ. CDR3 protein: CASSLSLDVGSYEQYF. The CDR3 DNA follows: TGCGCCAGCAGCTTGTCACTGGACGTAGGATCCTACGAGCAGTACTTC.